A single sample gave rise to the 8 T cell receptor beta chains below, sequenced in a study of CD8+CD57+ T cells in acquired aplastic anemia. CDR3 and TCR beta VDJ profiling relied on genomic DNA as the template. TCRdb reanalysed the reads using MiXCR and keeps one entry per CDR3 protein. The repertoire includes some 180,000 distinct CDR3 sequences, about 50% of them detected once, and 10% to 15% sits in the top ten. Sequencing was done on patients that had shown CD8+CD57+ cell expansion by flow cytometry. The sample comprised sorted CD4+, CD8+, or CD8+CD57+ T cells (not recorded which) from PBMCs. The receptors were gathered from a human donor with aplastic anemia.

The table lists this clonotype with many counts. This chain uses TRBV2 with TRBJ1-1; unclear D gene. V was clipped by 6 bases and J by 0 bases, with 8 bases between them. Germline V lookup: CDR1 SNHLY, CDR2 FYNNEI. The CDR3 totals 13 residues. The CDR3 DNA reads TGTGCCAGCAGCACGGATTTGAACACTGAAGCTTTCTTT. Protein product: CASSTDLNTEAFF.

The DNA of the CDR3 is TGTGCCAGCCGAGGGAACACTGAAGCTTTCTTT. It encodes CASRGNTEAFF. This chain links TRBV2 with TRBJ1-1; D uncertain. Trimming took off 8 bases at V and 1 base at J, with 5 bases between the two ends. Germline assignment: CDR1 SNHLY and CDR2 FYNNEI. The CDR3 extends over 11 amino acids.

This clonotype was recorded many times. The genes are TRBV9 and TRBJ2-1; D unresolved. In germline, CDR1 is SGDLS, CDR2 YYNGEE. V was pared by 0 bases and J by 10 bases, with 8 bases between. The CDR3 consists of 12 residues. The CDR3 region is CASSVGENEQFF. In DNA form, the CDR3 reads TGTGCCAGCAGCGTAGGCGAAAACGAGCAGTTCTTC. Looking up the rest from reference TRBV9 and TRBJ2-1 gives the full variable domain: DSGVTQTPKHLITATGQRVTLRCSPRSGDLSVYWYQQSLDQGLQFLIQYYNGEERAKGNILERFSAQQFPDLHSELNLSSLELGDSALYFCASSVGENEQFFGPGTRLTVL.

The V and J genes are TRBV29-1 and TRBJ2-7; 7 bases match TRBD1. V lost 0 bases, J lost 3 bases, and 8 bases stayed unmatched. The CDR3 consists of 15 residues. Looked up from germline, CDR1 is SQVTM and CDR2 is ANQGSEA. The CDR3 sequence is CSVEDDGTARYEQYF. The CDR3 coding sequence is TGCAGCGTTGAAGATGACGGGACAGCCCGCTACGAGCAGTACTTC.

This clonotype was seen ten or more times. This chain connects TRBV6-1 to TRBJ1-6; a weak D match, TRBD1 (5 bases). V was clipped by 6 bases and J by 9 bases, with 18 bases between them. Germline values: CDR1 MNHNS, CDR2 SASEGT. The CDR3 is made up of 15 amino acids. CDR3 nucleotide sequence: TGTGCCAGCAGACCTCCCACAGGAGTGAGTTCACCCCTCCACTTT. Its protein is CASRPPTGVSSPLHF.

The CDR3 bases are TGTGCCAGCAGTGCTAGTTTACGGTATCAGCCCCAGCATTTT. Translated: CASSASLRYQPQHF. The rearrangement uses TRBV25-1 and TRBJ1-5; D remains unclear. The CDR3 totals 14 residues. Germline loops: CDR1 MGHDK, CDR2 SYGVNS. V lost 4 bases, J lost 5 bases, and 12 bases lay in between.

This clonotype has only a few counts. This rearrangement joins TRBV15 to TRBJ2-3, with D unclear. The CDR3 is 13 residues long. V was pared by 5 bases and J by 5 bases, with 11 bases between. CDR1 and CDR2 from the germline V gene are LNHNV and YYDKDF (reference sequence). The CDR3 DNA reads TGTGCCACCAGCCCAAGAGGAGTAGATACGCAGTATTTT. It codes for CATSPRGVDTQYF.

The rearrangement links TRBV25-1 to TRBJ2-1; 7 nucleotides match TRBD1. Germline V gives CDR1 MGHDK, CDR2 SYGVNS. The CDR3 has 17 residues. Unmatched junction bases numbered 13, after V lost 5 bases and J lost 3 bases. The CDR3 region has the DNA TGTGCCAGCAGTCCTTCACCACAGGGGATTAACTACAATGAGCAGTTCTTC. It encodes CASSPSPQGINYNEQFF.